The 26 T cell receptor beta chains below were found in one sample sequenced in a study of T cell repertoires in cytomegalovirus infection. TCRdb recomputed calls from the reads with MiXCR, one row per CDR3 protein. Altogether more than 400,000 distinct CDR3 sequences are present, about 25% being singletons, with the ten largest covering less than 15%. The sample taken for sequencing was PBMCs. The receptor set was obtained from a human donor in good health (CMV status not recorded). Some clones in this sample may be carry-over from other donors' samples.

The table lists this clonotype with many counts. CDR3 amino acids: CASSLGGFIEQFF. In nucleotides, the CDR3 is TGTGCCAGCAGCTTAGGAGGTTTCATTGAGCAGTTCTTC. The rearrangement joins TRBV7-8 to TRBJ2-1; D ambiguous. CDR1 and CDR2 from the germline V gene are SGHVS and FQNEAQ. The CDR3 is made up of 13 amino acids. V lost 1 base to trimming and J lost 9 bases, with 10 bases between them.

This clonotype was picked up a small number of times. The V and J genes are TRBV7-3 and TRBJ1-1; D is undetermined. Germline CDR1 SGHTA, CDR2 FQGTGA. The CDR3 length is 15 residues. V lost 5 bases and J 3 bases, leaving 16 bases between the germline ends. The CDR3 bases are TGTGCCAGCAGCAAGACTGGCGGCGCGGACACTGAAGCTTTCTTT. Its protein product is CASSKTGGADTEAFF.

This clonotype was counted a few times. This CDR3 is CASSSQLGQFF. As DNA, the CDR3 is TGTGCCAGCAGTTCCCAGCTGGGGCAGTTCTTC. The chain recombines TRBV28 with TRBJ2-1, with D hard to call. The V end was cut by 4 bases, the J end by 12 bases, with 10 bases between. CDR3 length: 11 residues. Germline lookup yields CDR1 MDHEN and CDR2 SYDVKM.

The chain couples TRBV20-1 to TRBJ1-2; D is ambiguous. This CDR3 is built from 13 residues. The ends were cut back, 0 bases at V and 4 bases at J, with 9 bases in the middle. Germline CDR1 is DFQATT and CDR2 is SNEGSKA (reference sequence). The DNA for the CDR3 is TGCAGTGCTAGAGAACCTATCGGCTATGGCTACACCTTC. Its protein is CSAREPIGYGYTF.

The chain links TRBV27 to TRBJ1-1, with 7 bases identical to TRBD1. J lost 1 base, V lost 4 bases, and 12 bases had no gene match. The CDR3 consists of 17 residues. From germline, CDR1 is MNHEY and CDR2 SMNVEV (reference sequence). The CDR3 here is CASSSTPGQRGNTEAFF. CDR3 bases: TGTGCCAGCAGTTCGACTCCGGGACAGAGGGGGAACACTGAAGCTTTCTTT.

The chain combines TRBV10-3 with TRBJ2-7, with 7 bases fitting TRBD1. The germline gives CDR1 ENHRY, CDR2 SYGVKD. With 6 bases clipped from V and 5 bases from J, the junction kept 10 bases outside the gene matches. The CDR3 covers 14 residues. CDR3 nucleotides: TGTGCCATCAGGGTCACAGGGGACGTGGACGAGCAGTACTTC. As protein: CAIRVTGDVDEQYF.

The chain employs TRBV4-1 and TRBJ2-6; D unresolved. Trimming left V 1 base short and J 0 bases short, with 10 bases between. The CDR3 has 17 residues. The germline V gene has CDR1 MGHRA and CDR2 YSYEKL. CDR3: CASSQVGSSSGANVLTF. CDR3 DNA: TGCGCCAGCAGCCAAGTCGGGTCCAGCTCTGGGGCCAACGTCCTGACTTTC.

The rearrangement joins TRBV7-9 to TRBJ2-3; TRBD2 matches 8 bases. CDR1 SEHNR and CDR2 FQNEAQ come from the germline V gene (reference sequence). The CDR3 covers 15 residues. V was clipped by 2 bases and J by 2 bases; unmatched bases: 3. The CDR3 sequence: CASSLSLADTDTQYF. The DNA of the CDR3 is TGTGCCAGCAGCTTATCACTAGCGGACACAGATACGCAGTATTTT.

The CDR3 reads CASSLIQRVDTQYF. DNA for the CDR3: TGTGCCAGCAGCCTGATCCAGCGGGTAGATACGCAGTATTTT. The chain couples TRBV12-3 or TRBV12-4 to TRBJ2-3; tentatively, D is TRBD2 (6 bases). Deletions cut 6 bases from V and 5 bases from J, with 15 bases between. CDR3 size: 14 residues.

The chain is built from TRBV7-8 and TRBJ1-4, with a possible D match to TRBD1 (5 bases). Germline V gene data show CDR1 as SGHVS and CDR2 as FQNEAQ. Trimming took off 2 bases at V and 8 bases at J, with 18 bases between the two ends. The CDR3 extends over 16 amino acids. This CDR3 reads CASSLRGGQGNEKLFF. The CDR3 nucleotides are TGTGCCAGCAGCTTAAGGGGTGGGCAGGGTAACGAAAAACTGTTTTTT.

This chain uses TRBV19 with TRBJ2-1; possibly TRBD1 for D (6 bases). V was clipped by 2 bases and J by 9 bases, with 23 bases between them. This CDR3 is 17 amino acids long. CDR1 is LNHDA, CDR2 SQIVND, per germline (reference sequence). The DNA for the CDR3 is TGTGCCAGTAGTATATGGGACCCAACAGGGAGCCGGGGTGAGCAGTTCTTC. Translated, it gives CASSIWDPTGSRGEQFF.

This clonotype has just a few counts. The rearrangement joins TRBV3-1 to TRBJ2-1; the match to TRBD2 covers 9 bases. Trimming at V came to 1 base and at J to 9 bases, leaving 13 bases not matched to a gene. In germline, CDR1 is LGHDT, CDR2 YNNKEL (reference sequence). There are 17 residues in the CDR3. DNA for the CDR3: TGTGCCAGCAGCCAAGGCCACGGGGTAGCGGGAGAGAGTGAGCAGTTCTTC. It encodes CASSQGHGVAGESEQFF.

V and J are TRBV10-3 and TRBJ2-3; TRBD2 is a possible D gene (6 bases). The CDR3 is made up of 14 amino acids. V was shortened by 3 bases and J by 1 base, with 8 bases between the two germline ends. Looked up from germline, CDR1 is ENHRY and CDR2 is SYGVKD. Here the CDR3 DNA reads TGTGCCATCAGTGACTCTAGCGGCACAGATACGCAGTATTTT. It yields the protein CAISDSSGTDTQYF.

This sequence joins TRBV4-1 and TRBJ2-2; D unclear. Germline CDR1 MGHRA, CDR2 YSYEKL. The CDR3 sequence is 16 residues long. The germline V and J ends were trimmed by 6 bases and 8 bases, with 22 bases remaining between them. CDR3 nucleotide sequence: TGCGCCAGCAGAAACCCCCTGAACTCGCGGTCTGGGGAGCTGTTTTTT. It encodes CASRNPLNSRSGELFF.

This clonotype occurred a few times. V and J are TRBV7-2 and TRBJ1-1; D call uncertain. The CDR3 contains 15 residues. The ends were cut back, 11 bases at V and 0 bases at J, with 19 bases in the middle. The germline CDR1 and CDR2 sequences are SGHTA and FQGNSA. CDR3 sequence (DNA): TGTGCCGTGGCTGCTAGACCTTTTATGAACACTGAAGCTTTCTTT. This codes for CAVAARPFMNTEAFF.

V usage is TRBV28 and J usage is TRBJ2-1; D ambiguous. Deletions cut 6 bases from V and 11 bases from J, with 17 bases between. The CDR3 contains 13 residues. CDR1 is MDHEN, CDR2 SYDVKM, per germline. The CDR3 is CASSEASGLQQFF. CDR3 nucleotides: TGTGCCAGCAGCGAAGCTTCGGGTTTACAGCAGTTCTTC.

There are a few counts of this clonotype. The chain is built from TRBV7-3 and TRBJ2-1; 7 nucleotides line up with TRBD2. The CDR3 is made up of 14 amino acids. J was trimmed by 3 bases and V by 6 bases; bases with no gene match: 5. Germline loops: CDR1 SGHTA, CDR2 FQGTGA. This CDR3 reads CASRSGNGYNEQFF. The CDR3 DNA follows: TGTGCCAGCAGAAGCGGGAACGGCTACAATGAGCAGTTCTTC.

This clonotype appeared a single time. J is TRBJ2-2 and V is TRBV12-3 or TRBV12-4; D is undetermined. The V and J ends lost 6 bases and 1 base respectively, with 15 bases between them. CDR3 size: 16 residues. CDR3 DNA: TGTGCCAGCAGCCCCCCTCGACGTCTGAACACCGGGGAGCTGTTTTTT. This sequence encodes CASSPPRRLNTGELFF.

The J gene is TRBJ2-1, the V gene TRBV6-5; D gene unclear. This CDR3 contains 15 residues. The V end lost 4 bases, the J end lost 6 bases, and 16 bases lay between the germline ends. The V gene's germline CDR1 is MNHEY and CDR2 SVGAGI. The CDR3, as DNA: TGTGCCAGCAGTTGGGCAGCCTTAGGTCGCAATGAGCAGTTCTTC. Its translation is CASSWAALGRNEQFF.

This clonotype has a count of ten or more. The gene calls are TRBV7-2 and TRBJ2-3; perhaps TRBD2 as D (5 bases). There are 14 residues in the CDR3. The V gene's germline CDR1 is SGHTA and CDR2 FQGNSA. V lost 1 base and J lost 5, with 10 bases in between. The CDR3 reads CASSLVGMGDTQYF. CDR3 coding DNA: TGTGCCAGCAGCTTAGTCGGGATGGGAGATACGCAGTATTTT.

This sequence joins TRBV5-1 and TRBJ2-1; 16 nucleotides align to TRBD2. There are 18 residues in the CDR3. The germline gives CDR1 SGHRS, CDR2 YFSETQ. Germline trimming cut 4 bases from V and 5 bases from J; bases unmatched to any gene: 9. DNA for the CDR3: TGCGCCAGCAGCCCGGCGGGACTAGCGGGAGGGGTAGACAATGAGCAGTTCTTC. This translates into CASSPAGLAGGVDNEQFF.

The chain carries TRBV5-6 and TRBJ1-5, with 8 bases identical to TRBD1. Germline-derived CDR1 and CDR2 are SGHDT and YYEEEE. The CDR3 is made up of 16 amino acids. Trimming took 4 bases from V and 0 from J; bases not matched to a gene: 6. Written as DNA, the CDR3 is TGTGCCAGCAGCGCCGGGACAGGCCATAGCAATCAGCCCCAGCATTTT. Its translation is CASSAGTGHSNQPQHF.

This clonotype was detected ten times or more. The V and J genes are TRBV7-2 and TRBJ1-5; a possible D gene is TRBD1 (6 bases). CDR1 and CDR2 (germline): SGHTA, FQGNSA. The CDR3 covers 13 residues. Trimming took 5 bases from V and 7 from J, leaving 12 bases between them. The chain's CDR3 is CASSTQGRQPQHF. CDR3 DNA sequence: TGTGCCAGCAGCACACAGGGTCGGCAGCCCCAGCATTTT.

This clonotype was counted only a few times. This chain connects TRBV7-9 to TRBJ1-5; no clear D gene. The CDR3 extends over 12 amino acids. Germline V gene sequence: CDR1 SEHNR, CDR2 FQNEAQ (reference sequence). The ends were cut back, 6 bases at V and 7 bases at J, with 10 bases in the middle. Here the CDR3 DNA reads TGTGCCAGCAGGTCAGGAGAGCAGCCCCAGCATTTT. It specifies CASRSGEQPQHF.

The rearrangement uses TRBV6-2 or TRBV6-3 and TRBJ2-4, with TRBD1 matching 8 bases. The V segment lost 6 bases and the J segment 0 bases; nucleotides outside the gene matches: 10. The germline V gene has CDR1 MNHEY and CDR2 SVGEGT. CDR3 size: 17 residues. In DNA, the CDR3 is TGTGCCAGCAGGGCTCCCGGACAGGGCAGAGCCAAAAACATTCAGTACTTC. Translated: CASRAPGQGRAKNIQYF.

This chain uses TRBV12-3 or TRBV12-4 with TRBJ1-1; D not certain. This CDR3 is 13 amino acids long. V was trimmed by 7 bases and J by 0 bases, leaving 9 bases between them. The CDR3, as DNA: TGTGCCAGCACCCTTGACTTGAACACTGAAGCTTTCTTT. This encodes CASTLDLNTEAFF.